The rows below give T cell receptor beta chains drawn from one sample of a study of blood T cell repertoires in COVID-19. Only in-frame clones appear in the TCRdb table, and some are missing; sequencing was by immunoSEQ multiplex PCR. The sample has around 250,000 clones; approximately 85% are singletons. The sample was peripheral blood. The receptors were sampled from a man at least 80 years old with acute or convalescent COVID-19. The conserved cysteine and the conserved F or W are not part of the CDR3 here. Clone size, where shown, is once, few, many, or a class for clones that have expanded.

ASSLESDTGELF	TRBV11-3	TRBJ2-2	.
ASSVRDRVFGEQF	TRBV6-2/TRBV6-3	TRBJ2-1	.
ASIISPSNYGYT	TRBV19	TRBJ1-2	.
ASTTGVDGYT	TRBV28	TRBJ1-2	.
ASSRTGVSTGELF	TRBV7-8	TRBJ2-2	.
ASSISLNTEAF	TRBV7-8	TRBJ1-1	.
ASSRGLPGLADEQY	TRBV18	TRBJ2-7	few
SVGSRTPSGNTIY	TRBV29-1	TRBJ1-3	.
ASSGRGGTIY	TRBV9	TRBJ1-3	.
AARTSGRKNEQF	TRBV10-3	TRBJ2-1	.
ATRTRSFMNTEAF	TRBV27	TRBJ1-1	.
ASSMTASRRETQY	TRBV27	TRBJ2-5	.
AISTTSGIAEAF	TRBV10-3	TRBJ1-1	.
AINRDNSNQPQH	TRBV10-3	TRBJ1-5	.
ASVHGGRTNEKLF	TRBV19	TRBJ1-4	.
ASSLGKELMNTEAF	TRBV5-1	TRBJ1-1	.
ASSYGERAYGYT	TRBV6-2/TRBV6-3	TRBJ1-2	few
ASSQDSLSNQPQH	TRBV7-6	TRBJ1-5	.
AAQDRVNTEAF	TRBV6-5	TRBJ1-1	.
ASSLVGASTGELF	TRBV7-2	TRBJ2-2	.
ASSLAGLFPDRATEAF	TRBV7-6	TRBJ1-1	once
ASSQDLSSGGINEQF	TRBV4-2	TRBJ2-1	.
ASSQGYYGYT	TRBV3-1/TRBV3-2	TRBJ1-2	.
ASSLAEIGGDEQF	TRBV7-6	TRBJ2-1	once
ASSLFAGSGNTIY	TRBV7-2	TRBJ1-3	.
ASSYYGPGEQF	TRBV6-2/TRBV6-3	TRBJ2-1	.
ASSLIVGSNYGYT	TRBV7-9	TRBJ1-2	.
SAERGGLAGGETQY	TRBV29-1	TRBJ2-5	.
ASSLLEETQY	TRBV7-2	TRBJ2-5	.
ASSFRQGDHNEQF	TRBV7-2	TRBJ2-1	.
ASSLGTALF	TRBV5-6	TRBJ2-1	.
ASSLGQGGMNTEAF	TRBV2	TRBJ1-1	few
ASSPDYRDTEAF	TRBV6-5	TRBJ1-1	.
ASSFPGSYYEQY	TRBV7-2	TRBJ2-7	.
ASSFTGQGSNQPQH	TRBV2	TRBJ1-5	.
ASNAGTREETQY	TRBV5-5	TRBJ2-5	.
ASSLPRQGAYEQY	TRBV6-5	TRBJ2-7	once
ASSQGDSSTFRGYT	TRBV4-1	TRBJ1-2	.
ASAEWGHSNQPQH	TRBV27	TRBJ1-5	.
ASSIRGKNEKLF	TRBV7-9	TRBJ1-4	.
ASSPTTVSYEQY	TRBV2	TRBJ2-7	.
ASSSASQRGNTGELF	TRBV28	TRBJ2-2	.
ASSYSRTGGGYT	TRBV6-5	TRBJ1-2	.
ASSWDSNGNTIY	TRBV19	TRBJ1-3	.